The T cell receptor (beta chain) under discussion was sequenced for a study of cytotoxic CD8 clonotypes in ibrutinib-treated CLL. Across the whole study: For this cohort, patients were ten to eleven relapsed/refractory and around 15 treatment-naive, while 17 were IGHV unmutated. Study-level points and caveats: Baseline clonality, higher than in age-matched healthy donors, tracked circulating CD8+ T-cell counts. The clonality went up when patients responded to ibrutinib and dropped back toward baseline at progression.

Clones were sequenced by immunoSEQ multiplex PCR, and TCRdb holds only the in-frame ones, with some missing. Altogether about 140,000 clones are present, more than 75% being singletons, with the ten largest covering approximately 5.1%. The CDR3 is 16 amino acids. The germline gives CDR1 SGHAT, CDR2 FQNNGV. Comments on this clone: Its target is not known.

The chain is built from TRBV11-2 and TRBJ2-3, with 8 bases that match TRBD2. The sequencing here drew on PBMCs, taken after 24 months of ibrutinib treatment. The origin of this receptor is a human donor with chronic lymphocytic leukemia. Here the CDR3 DNA reads TGTGGCACCCGGGGGGGAGGGCCATCGGGCACAGATACGCAGTATTTT. It encodes CGTRGGGPSGTDTQYF.